Below, 27 T cell receptor beta chains from the same sample are listed, as sequenced in a study of breast tumors, draining lymph nodes, adjacent tissues. TCRdb reanalysed the multiplex PCR reads using MiXCR and keeps one entry per CDR3 protein. The sample lists under 350,000 distinct CDR3 sequences, 30% occurring once. Axillary draining lymph nodes of breast cancer patients supplied the node samples. Sequenced: axillary lymph node tissue. These receptors originate from a female donor with breast cancer. Some clones in this sample may be carry-over from other donors' samples.

Regarding this clonotype: This may be a read error: a much more frequent sequence differs by one nucleotide. The V call is TRBV6-4, the J call TRBJ2-1, with D hard to call. The V gene's germline CDR1 is MRHNA and CDR2 SNTAGT. The CDR3 is made up of 16 amino acids. Trimming left V 6 bases short and J 5 bases short, with 20 bases between. The CDR3 sequence is CASSPRPGPANNEQFF. DNA for the CDR3: TGTGCCAGCAGCCCCCGACCTGGACCGGCGAACAATGAGCAGTTCTTC.

The rearrangement links TRBV10-2 to TRBJ1-6; perhaps TRBD1 as D (5 bases). The CDR3 is 14 residues long. The V gene's germline CDR1 is WSHSY and CDR2 SAAADI. V lost 6 bases to trimming and J lost 7 bases, with 13 bases between them. The chain's CDR3 is CASRWETVNSPLHF. CDR3 nucleotides: TGCGCCAGCAGATGGGAGACAGTCAATTCACCCCTCCACTTT.

This clonotype was seen repeatedly, ten times or more. The J gene is TRBJ2-5, the V gene TRBV6-4, with 7 bases identical to TRBD1. V was pared by 3 bases and J by 7 bases, with 5 bases of the junction left unmatched. Germline CDR1 and CDR2: MRHNA and SNTAGT. The CDR3 length is 13 residues. As DNA, the CDR3 is TGTGCCAGCAGTGAAGAAGGGGGCGGGACCCAGTACTTC. The encoded protein is CASSEEGGGTQYF.

J is TRBJ2-7 and V is TRBV12-5; D is ambiguous. With 3 bases removed from V and 6 bases from J, the gap between germline ends came to 15 bases. Germline V gives CDR1 LGHNT, CDR2 FRNRAP. CDR3 size: 14 residues. This CDR3 reads CASGFAPPTGEQYF. The CDR3 DNA reads TGTGCTAGTGGTTTCGCGCCCCCCACGGGCGAGCAGTACTTC. Looking up the rest from reference TRBV12-5 and TRBJ2-7 gives the full variable domain: DARVTQTPRHKVTEMGQEVTMRCQPILGHNTVFWYRQTMMQGLELLAYFRNRAPLDDSGMPKDRFSAEMPDATLATLKIQPSEPRDSAVYFCASGFAPPTGEQYFGPGTRLTVT.

This clonotype has a count of ten or more. This chain links TRBV12-3 or TRBV12-4 with TRBJ2-7, with D possibly matching TRBD1 (5 bases). The CDR3 loop spans 14 amino acids. V gave up 6 bases and J gave up 0 bases, with 12 bases separating them. DNA for the CDR3: TGTGCCAGCAGCTACCAAACAGGCTCCTACGAGCAGTACTTC. Translating gives CASSYQTGSYEQYF.

This clonotype was recorded many times. The V and J genes are TRBV7-8 and TRBJ2-7; 7 nucleotides agree with TRBD1. The CDR3 has 15 amino acids. Trimming at V came to 0 bases and at J to 3 bases, leaving 5 bases not matched to a gene. Looked up from germline, CDR1 is SGHVS and CDR2 is FQNEAQ. In nucleotides, the CDR3 is TGTGCCAGCAGCTTAGCGATAGGGGGCGGCTACGAGCAGTACTTC. Translated: CASSLAIGGGYEQYF. Using reference TRBV7-8 and TRBJ2-7 for the parts outside the CDR3, the full variable domain is GAGVSQSPRYKVAKRGQDVALRCDPISGHVSLFWYQQALGQGPEFLTYFQNEAQLDKSGLPSDRFFAERPEGSVSTLKIQRTQQEDSAVYLCASSLAIGGGYEQYFGPGTRLTVT.

Details on this clonotype: This clone may be a read error of a much larger clone one base away. The chain couples TRBV5-4 to TRBJ2-2; the D call may be TRBD1 or TRBD2 (5 bases each). Trimming left V 4 bases short and J 6 bases short, with 22 bases between. The CDR3 has 17 amino acids. From germline, CDR1 is SGHNT and CDR2 YYREEE (reference sequence). CDR3 coding DNA: TGTGCCAGCAGCGAGGGACCCAGGGCCCGAGGTCCCGGGGAGCTGTTTTTT. Encoded protein: CASSEGPRARGPGELFF.

CDR3 sequence reads: CASNENTEAFF. The CDR3 DNA follows: TGTGCCAGCAACGAGAACACTGAAGCTTTCTTT. The rearrangement uses TRBV7-9 and TRBJ1-1; D unresolved. This CDR3 is built from 11 residues. Per germline, CDR1 SEHNR and CDR2 FQNEAQ (reference sequence). V was clipped by 7 bases and J by 1 base, with 4 bases between them.

This clonotype was picked up a small number of times. This rearrangement joins TRBV20-1 to TRBJ2-2; 7 bases fit TRBD2. Losses at the gene ends were 5 bases for V and 4 bases for J; bases not matched to a gene: 13. Germline CDR1 reads DFQATT; CDR2 reads SNEGSKA (reference sequence). The CDR3 length is 16 residues. This CDR3 is CSAAGLPLTTTGELFF. CDR3 coding DNA: TGCAGTGCTGCGGGACTACCGCTAACGACCACCGGGGAGCTGTTTTTT.

This clonotype occurred many times. The chain has TRBV7-8 and TRBJ2-5; either TRBD1 or TRBD2 may supply D (6 bases each). CDR1 is SGHVS and CDR2 is FQNEAQ in the germline V gene. The CDR3 consists of 14 residues. With 0 bases removed from V and 5 bases from J, the gap between germline ends came to 10 bases. The CDR3 loop reads CASSLAGGRETQYF. The CDR3 DNA sequence: TGTGCCAGCAGCTTAGCAGGGGGGCGGGAGACCCAGTACTTC.

V and J are TRBV5-6 and TRBJ2-5, with D perhaps matching TRBD1 or TRBD2 (6 bases each). The CDR3 contains 13 residues. Germline CDR1 reads SGHDT; CDR2 reads YYEEEE. Trimming stripped 2 bases from V and 5 bases from J, with 10 bases between. The CDR3 spells CASSFWRGETQYF. For the CDR3, the DNA is TGTGCCAGCAGCTTCTGGAGGGGGGAGACCCAGTACTTC.

This clonotype has a count of ten or more. This chain connects TRBV24-1 to TRBJ2-3; D is unresolved. V lost 4 bases, J lost 2 bases, and 12 bases lay in between. In germline, CDR1 is KGHDR, CDR2 SFDVKD. The CDR3 spans 15 residues. The CDR3 nucleotides read TGTGCCACCAGTGACTACACAAAAGACACAGATACGCAGTATTTT. Translated: CATSDYTKDTDTQYF.

This clonotype has a count of ten or more. The rearrangement uses TRBV20-1 and TRBJ2-3, with D uncertain. There are 15 residues in the CDR3. CDR1 DFQATT and CDR2 SNEGSKA come from the germline V gene (reference sequence). V lost 5 bases and J 1 base, leaving 16 bases between the germline ends. CDR3 region: CSALNGFKGTDTQYF. DNA of the CDR3: TGCAGTGCTCTAAACGGGTTTAAAGGCACAGATACGCAGTATTTT.

This clonotype was seen ten or more times. The chain joins TRBV20-1 to TRBJ1-2, with a tentative D call TRBD1 (6 bases). CDR3 length equals 11 residues. V was cut by 8 bases and J by 4 bases, with 11 bases left in between. Germline CDR1 DFQATT, CDR2 SNEGSKA (reference sequence). This CDR3 is CSLDSLYGYTF. CDR3 coding DNA: TGCAGTTTGGACAGTCTCTATGGCTACACCTTC.

This clonotype was counted many times. The gene calls are TRBV2 and TRBJ1-2; tentative D call: TRBD1 (5 bases). The CDR3 consists of 12 residues. Germline CDR1 and CDR2: SNHLY and FYNNEI. V was clipped by 11 bases and J by 8 bases, with 18 bases between them. The CDR3 here is CAWLPGPHGYTF. For the CDR3, the DNA is TGTGCCTGGCTGCCAGGGCCTCACGGCTACACCTTC.

In this sample, this clonotype turned up many times. This chain links TRBV7-2 with TRBJ2-1; TRBD2 matches 9 bases. Unmatched junction bases numbered 10, after V lost 5 bases and J lost 8 bases. CDR1 and CDR2 (germline): SGHTA, FQGNSA. The CDR3 is 15 amino acids. CDR3 in amino acids: CASSRTGTSNDEQFF. In DNA form, the CDR3 reads TGTGCCAGCAGCCGAACCGGGACTAGCAATGATGAGCAGTTCTTC.

This clonotype was found many times. The genes are TRBV5-1 and TRBJ2-7; D unresolved. Germline V gives CDR1 SGHRS, CDR2 YFSETQ. CDR3 length: 14 residues. Trimming shortened V by 4 bases and J by 2 bases, and 13 bases separated the two germline ends. The CDR3 DNA sequence: TGCGCCAGCAGCCAGGACGAGAGTGCCTACGAGCAGTACTTC. Translating it yields CASSQDESAYEQYF.

This clonotype was seen many times. The chain links TRBV20-1 to TRBJ2-7; possible D gene TRBD2, 6 bases. The V end lost 2 bases, the J end lost 5 bases, and 16 bases lay between the germline ends. CDR1 is DFQATT and CDR2 is SNEGSKA in the germline V gene (reference sequence). The CDR3 contains 14 residues. The CDR3 sequence: CSARRGGGGHEQYF. CDR3 coding DNA: TGCAGTGCTAGAAGAGGTGGGGGAGGCCACGAGCAGTACTTC.

The chain carries TRBV18 and TRBJ2-3; no reliable D call. V was pared by 3 bases and J by 0 bases, with 10 bases between. Germline lookup yields CDR1 KGHSH and CDR2 LQKENI. This CDR3 is 15 amino acids long. The CDR3 coding sequence is TGTGCCAGCTCACCGTGGGGAACTAGCACAGATACGCAGTATTTT. As protein: CASSPWGTSTDTQYF.

This clonotype was recorded at least ten times. V and J are TRBV7-2 and TRBJ1-2, with 7 bases aligning to TRBD1. The CDR3 covers 15 residues. The germline gives CDR1 SGHTA, CDR2 FQGNSA. The V and J ends lost 5 bases and 4 bases, in that order; junction bases with no gene match: 10. The CDR3 sequence is CASSALAGQAYGYTF. CDR3 coding DNA: TGTGCCAGCAGCGCCTTAGCAGGACAGGCCTATGGCTACACCTTC.

This clonotype was detected many times. The CDR3 sequence: CASGTNTGELFF. DNA of the CDR3: TGTGCCAGCGGGACTAACACCGGGGAGCTGTTTTTT. The chain employs TRBV6-1 and TRBJ2-2; maybe TRBD2 (6 bases). Germline V gene lookup returns CDR1 MNHNS and CDR2 SASEGT. The length of the CDR3 is 12 residues. The ends were cut back, 8 bases at V and 2 bases at J, with 6 bases in the middle.

This clonotype was seen many times. CDR3 sequence: CASTVGIGDEQYF. As DNA, the CDR3 is TGTGCCAGCACCGTAGGGATCGGGGACGAGCAGTACTTC. The chain uses TRBV5-4 and TRBJ2-7, with a weak D call TRBD2 (5 bases). CDR1 is SGHNT, CDR2 YYREEE, per germline (reference sequence). V shed 6 bases and J shed 5 bases, with 15 bases lying between them. The CDR3 loop spans 13 amino acids.

This clonotype was observed at least ten times. V gene TRBV20-1 combines with J gene TRBJ2-2; 7 nucleotides agree with TRBD2. Germline V gene sequence: CDR1 DFQATT, CDR2 SNEGSKA (reference sequence). This CDR3 is 15 amino acids long. The ends lost 0 bases at V and 4 bases at J; junction bases unmatched: 5. The CDR3 loop is CSARDNGEGTGELFF. CDR3 sequence (DNA): TGCAGTGCTAGAGATAATGGGGAGGGCACCGGGGAGCTGTTTTTT.

About this clonotype: The junction departs from germline at one end; a sequencing error may be responsible. The chain has TRBV5-1 and TRBJ2-5, with a tentative D call TRBD2 (7 bases). Germline V gene lookup returns CDR1 SGHRS and CDR2 YFSETQ. The CDR3 has 14 amino acids. The chain's CDR3 is CASSPPGGQDTQYF. CDR3 coding DNA: TGCGCCAGCAGCCCCCCCGGGGGGCAAGACACCCAGTACTTC.

There are many counts of this clonotype. V gene TRBV6-6 combines with J gene TRBJ2-7, with 16 positions matching TRBD2. CDR3 length: 16 residues. From germline, CDR1 is MNHNY and CDR2 SVGAGI (reference sequence). V lost 6 bases and J lost 5; bases outside the gene matches: 7. The CDR3 nucleotides are TGTGCCAGCAGAAAGGGACTAGCGGGAGGGCCGGACGAGCAGTACTTC. Translated, it gives CASRKGLAGGPDEQYF.

Points on this clonotype: A junction boundary mismatches the germline segment, possibly from a read error. The rearrangement joins TRBV13 to TRBJ1-1; weak D call: TRBD1 (5 bases). The CDR3 sequence is 15 residues long. The germline V gene encodes CDR1 PRHDT and CDR2 FYEKMQ (reference sequence). The CDR3 DNA reads as TGTGCCAGCAGCCAAGACTTTCCCGTGGGGACTGAAGCTTCCTTT. Translating it yields CASSQDFPVGTEASF.

This clonotype was seen at least ten times. CDR3 sequence (DNA): TGCGCCAGCAGCCAAAAGGACAGGGCGTATGGCTACACCTTC. Translated, it gives CASSQKDRAYGYTF. The chain couples TRBV4-1 to TRBJ1-2; 8 nucleotides align to TRBD1. Germline V gene lookup returns CDR1 MGHRA and CDR2 YSYEKL. V lost 2 bases and J lost 5; bases outside the gene matches: 4. The CDR3 runs 14 residues.